The source of this T cell receptor (beta chain) is a study of blood T cell repertoires in COVID-19. Study summary: Sites in the United States, Italy and Spain provided acute and convalescent COVID-19 samples. Sample material is recorded as cDNA or gDNA derived from T cells, B-cell-depleted T cells, or PBMCs.

Libraries were prepared by immunoSEQ multiplex PCR; TCRdb keeps only in-frame clonotypes and omits some of them. The sample lists roughly 200,000 clones; around 90% were seen once. The source is a man between 45 and 60 years old with acute or convalescent COVID-19. Sequenced input: peripheral blood.

The CDR3 DNA is TGTGCCAGCAGTTTAGGGGGGACCTACGAGCAGTACTTC. Translation gives CASSLGGTYEQYF. The V and J genes are TRBV27 and TRBJ2-7; weak D call: TRBD2 (6 bases). V was pared by 2 bases and J by 2 bases, with 7 bases between. The CDR3 has 13 amino acids. Germline values: CDR1 MNHEY, CDR2 SMNVEV (reference sequence).